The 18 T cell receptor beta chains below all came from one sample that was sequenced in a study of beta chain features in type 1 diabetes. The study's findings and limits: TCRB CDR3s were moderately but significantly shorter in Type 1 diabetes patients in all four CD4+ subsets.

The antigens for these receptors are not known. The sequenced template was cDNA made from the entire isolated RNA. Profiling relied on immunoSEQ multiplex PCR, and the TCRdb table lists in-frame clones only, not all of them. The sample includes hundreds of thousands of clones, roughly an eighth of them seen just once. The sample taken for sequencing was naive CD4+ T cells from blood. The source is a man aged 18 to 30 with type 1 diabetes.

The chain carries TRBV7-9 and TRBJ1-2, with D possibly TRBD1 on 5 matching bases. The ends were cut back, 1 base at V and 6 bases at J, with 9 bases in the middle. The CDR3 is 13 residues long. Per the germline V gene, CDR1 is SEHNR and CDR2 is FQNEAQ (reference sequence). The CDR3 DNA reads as TGTGCCAGCAGCTTAGATGAAGGGGATGGCTACACCTTC. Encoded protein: CASSLDEGDGYTF.

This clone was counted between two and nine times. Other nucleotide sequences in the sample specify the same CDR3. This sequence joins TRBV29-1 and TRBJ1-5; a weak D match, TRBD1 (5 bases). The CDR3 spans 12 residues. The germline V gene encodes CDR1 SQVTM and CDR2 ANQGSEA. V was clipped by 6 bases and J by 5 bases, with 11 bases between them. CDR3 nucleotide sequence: TGCAGCGTAGCAGACAGAGATCAGCCCCAGCATTTT. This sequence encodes CSVADRDQPQHF.

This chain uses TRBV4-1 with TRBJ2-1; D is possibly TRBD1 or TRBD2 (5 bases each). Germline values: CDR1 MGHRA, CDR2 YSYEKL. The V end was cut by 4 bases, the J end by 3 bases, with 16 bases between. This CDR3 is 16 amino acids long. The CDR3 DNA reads TGCGCCAGCAGCCGTAGGTCGTCAGGGAGCTACAATGAGCAGTTCTTC. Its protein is CASSRRSSGSYNEQFF.

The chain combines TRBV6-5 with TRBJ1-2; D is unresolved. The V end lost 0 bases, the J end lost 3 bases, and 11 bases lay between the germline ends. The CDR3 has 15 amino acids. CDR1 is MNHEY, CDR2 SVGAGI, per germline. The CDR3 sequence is CASSYSMGEDYGYTF. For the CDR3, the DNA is TGTGCCAGCAGTTACTCGATGGGCGAGGACTATGGCTACACCTTC.

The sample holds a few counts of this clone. The CDR3 coding sequence is TGTGCCAGCAGTTCATCAGGGACAGGGGGTAACAATGAGCAGTTCTTC. It translates to CASSSSGTGGNNEQFF. This chain connects TRBV6-6 to TRBJ2-1, with 11 bases that match TRBD1. Germline trimming cut 4 bases from V and 5 bases from J; bases unmatched to any gene: 7. CDR3 length: 16 residues. The germline gives CDR1 MNHNY, CDR2 SVGAGI (reference sequence).

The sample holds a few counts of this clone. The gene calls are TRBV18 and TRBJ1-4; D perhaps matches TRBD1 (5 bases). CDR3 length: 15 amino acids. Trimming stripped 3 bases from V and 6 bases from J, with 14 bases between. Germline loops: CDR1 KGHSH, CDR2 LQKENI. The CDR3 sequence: CASSPLRGSDEKLFF. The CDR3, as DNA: TGTGCCAGCTCACCTTTAAGGGGATCTGATGAAAAACTGTTTTTT.

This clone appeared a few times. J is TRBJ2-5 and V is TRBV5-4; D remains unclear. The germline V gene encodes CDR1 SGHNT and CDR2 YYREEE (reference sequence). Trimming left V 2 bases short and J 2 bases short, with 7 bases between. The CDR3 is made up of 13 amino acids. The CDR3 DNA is TGTGCCAGCAGCTTCGGCAGTCAAGAGACCCAGTACTTC. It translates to CASSFGSQETQYF.

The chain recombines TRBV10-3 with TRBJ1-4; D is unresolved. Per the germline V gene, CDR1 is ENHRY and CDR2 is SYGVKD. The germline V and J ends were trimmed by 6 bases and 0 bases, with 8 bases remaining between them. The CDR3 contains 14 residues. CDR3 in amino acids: CAIRDGTTNEKLFF. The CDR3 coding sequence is TGTGCCATCAGGGACGGAACAACTAATGAAAAACTGTTTTTT.

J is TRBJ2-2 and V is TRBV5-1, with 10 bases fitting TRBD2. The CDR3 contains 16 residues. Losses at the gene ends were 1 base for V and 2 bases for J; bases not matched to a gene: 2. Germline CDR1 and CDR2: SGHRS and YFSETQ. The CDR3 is CASSLSSGSNTGELFF. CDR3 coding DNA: TGCGCCAGCAGCTTGTCTAGCGGGAGTAACACCGGGGAGCTGTTTTTT.

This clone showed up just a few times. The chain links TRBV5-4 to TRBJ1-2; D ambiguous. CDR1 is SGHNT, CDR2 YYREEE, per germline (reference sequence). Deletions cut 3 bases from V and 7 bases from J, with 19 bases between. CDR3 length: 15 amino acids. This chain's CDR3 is CASSSFFNSTSGYTF. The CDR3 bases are TGTGCCAGCAGCTCTTTTTTCAATTCTACGTCTGGCTACACCTTC.

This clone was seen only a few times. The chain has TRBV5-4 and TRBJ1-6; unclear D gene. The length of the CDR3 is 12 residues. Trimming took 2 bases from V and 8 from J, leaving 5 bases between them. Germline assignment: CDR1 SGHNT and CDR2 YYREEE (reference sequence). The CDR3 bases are TGTGCCAGCAGCTTAACGGATTCACCCCTCCACTTT. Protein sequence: CASSLTDSPLHF.

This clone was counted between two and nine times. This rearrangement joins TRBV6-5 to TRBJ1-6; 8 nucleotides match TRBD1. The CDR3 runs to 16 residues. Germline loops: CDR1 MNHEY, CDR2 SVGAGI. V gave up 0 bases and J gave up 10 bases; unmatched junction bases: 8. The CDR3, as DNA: TGTGCCAGCAGTTACTCCTGGACAGGGAGGAAATCACCCCTCCACTTT. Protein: CASSYSWTGRKSPLHF.

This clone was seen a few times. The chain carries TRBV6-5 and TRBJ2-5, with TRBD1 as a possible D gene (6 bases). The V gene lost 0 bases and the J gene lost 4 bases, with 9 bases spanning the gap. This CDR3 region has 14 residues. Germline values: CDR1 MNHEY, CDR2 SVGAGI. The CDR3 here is CASSYSGGGETQYF. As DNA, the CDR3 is TGTGCCAGCAGTTACTCAGGGGGTGGAGAGACCCAGTACTTC.

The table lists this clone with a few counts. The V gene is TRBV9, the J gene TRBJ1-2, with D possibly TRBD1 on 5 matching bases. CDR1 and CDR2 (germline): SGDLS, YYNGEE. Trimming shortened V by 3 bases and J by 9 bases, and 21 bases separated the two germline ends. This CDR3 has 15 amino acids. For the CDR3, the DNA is TGTGCCAGCAGCGCCTCGGGGGAGGGTAGCAGGCGCTACACCTTC. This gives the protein CASSASGEGSRRYTF.

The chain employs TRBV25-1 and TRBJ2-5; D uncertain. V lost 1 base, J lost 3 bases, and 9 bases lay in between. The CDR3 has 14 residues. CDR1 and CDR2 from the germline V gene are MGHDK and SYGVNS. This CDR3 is CASSESYPKETQYF. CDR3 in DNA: TGTGCCAGCAGTGAATCGTATCCCAAAGAGACCCAGTACTTC. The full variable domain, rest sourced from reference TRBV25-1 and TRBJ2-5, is EADIYQTPRYLVIGTGKKITLECSQTMGHDKMYWYQQDPGMELHLIHYSYGVNSTEKGDLSSESTVSRIRTEHFPLTLESARPSHTSQYLCASSESYPKETQYFGPGTRLLVL.

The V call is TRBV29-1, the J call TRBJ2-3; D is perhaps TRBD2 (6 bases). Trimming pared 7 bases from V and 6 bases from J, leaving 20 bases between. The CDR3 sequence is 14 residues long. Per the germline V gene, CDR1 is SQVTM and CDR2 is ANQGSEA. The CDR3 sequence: CSGHDSGTGDTQYF. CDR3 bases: TGCAGCGGTCACGACAGTGGGACTGGGGATACGCAGTATTTT.

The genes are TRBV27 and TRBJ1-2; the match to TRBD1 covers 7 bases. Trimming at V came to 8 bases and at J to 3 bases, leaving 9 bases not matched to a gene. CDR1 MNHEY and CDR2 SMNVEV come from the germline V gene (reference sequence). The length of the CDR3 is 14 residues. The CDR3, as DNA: TGTGCCAGCGGTCAGGGACAGCCTGACTATGGCTACACCTTC. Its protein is CASGQGQPDYGYTF.

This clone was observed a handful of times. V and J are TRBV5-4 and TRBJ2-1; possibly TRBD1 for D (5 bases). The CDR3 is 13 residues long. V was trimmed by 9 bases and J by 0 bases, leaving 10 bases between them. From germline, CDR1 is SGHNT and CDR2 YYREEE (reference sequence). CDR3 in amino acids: CATRDISYNEQFF. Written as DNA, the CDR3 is TGTGCCACCAGGGATATCTCCTACAATGAGCAGTTCTTC.